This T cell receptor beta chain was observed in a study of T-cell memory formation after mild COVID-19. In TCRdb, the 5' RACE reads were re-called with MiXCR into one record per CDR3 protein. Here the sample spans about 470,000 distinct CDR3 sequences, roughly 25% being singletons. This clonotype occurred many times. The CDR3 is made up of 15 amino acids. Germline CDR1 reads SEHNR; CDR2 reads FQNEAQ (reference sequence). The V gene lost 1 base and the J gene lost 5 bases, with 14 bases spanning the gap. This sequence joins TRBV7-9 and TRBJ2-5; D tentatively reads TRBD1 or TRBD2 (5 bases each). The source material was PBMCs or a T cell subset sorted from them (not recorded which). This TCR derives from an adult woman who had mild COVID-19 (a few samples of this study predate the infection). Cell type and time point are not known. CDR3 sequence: CASSLGGTHRETQYF. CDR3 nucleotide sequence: TGTGCCAGCAGCTTAGGAGGGACCCACCGTGAGACCCAGTACTTC.